This entry lists 18 T cell receptor beta chains sequenced from one sample in a study of T cells in Graves' hyperthyroidism and ophthalmopathy. Amplification of TCR beta CDR3 regions used RNA as the template. The HTBI primer set was used in a first-round RT-PCR of the TCR CDR3. MiXCR, applied by TCRdb to the multiplex PCR reads, yields one record per CDR3 protein. Seen here are 600,000 or so distinct CDR3 sequences, roughly 15% observed once, and the top ten hold around 13%. The sequenced sample consisted of blood. The receptors were sampled from a woman between 50 and 59 years old with Graves' ophthalmopathy.

In this sample, this clonotype turned up a few times. A much larger clone sits a single nucleotide away, making a read error possible. This sequence joins TRBV5-1 and TRBJ2-1; 8 bases align to TRBD2. The CDR3 loop spans 14 amino acids. The junction had 3 bases not matched to a gene; V was cut back by 2 bases and J by 5 bases. Per the germline V gene, CDR1 is SGHRS and CDR2 is YFSETQ. The CDR3 DNA is TGCGCCAGCAGCTTAGCGGGAGATGACAATGAGCAGTTCTTC. Translated: CASSLAGDDNEQFF. The variable domain in full, completed from reference TRBV5-1 and TRBJ2-1, reads KAGVTQTPRYLIKTRGQQVTLSCSPISGHRSVSWYQQTPGQGLQFLFEYFSETQRNKGNFPGRFSGRQFSNSRSEMNVSTLELGDSALYLCASSLAGDDNEQFFGPGTRLTVL.

This clonotype showed up many times. This chain connects TRBV7-2 to TRBJ2-1; 7 positions match TRBD1. Unmatched junction bases numbered 10, after V lost 1 base and J lost 4 bases. Germline assignment: CDR1 SGHTA and CDR2 FQGNSA. The CDR3 runs 17 residues. The CDR3 nucleotides read TGTGCCAGCAGCTTAGGTCCCGGACAGGTTGTTTACAATGAGCAGTTCTTC. Residues: CASSLGPGQVVYNEQFF.

The table lists this clonotype with many counts. The genes are TRBV11-2 and TRBJ1-1; D remains ambiguous. The V end lost 5 bases, the J end lost 4 bases, and 11 bases lay between the germline ends. CDR3 length: 13 residues. In germline, CDR1 is SGHAT, CDR2 FQNNGV. CDR3 sequence: CASSQEGSTEAFF. As DNA, the CDR3 is TGTGCCAGCAGCCAGGAGGGTTCCACTGAAGCTTTCTTT.

The genes are TRBV2 and TRBJ2-3; possible D gene TRBD2, 6 bases. Germline values: CDR1 SNHLY, CDR2 FYNNEI. The CDR3 spans 15 residues. Trimming took off 2 bases at V and 4 bases at J, with 13 bases between the two ends. CDR3 protein: CASSELGGRADTQYF. Written as DNA, the CDR3 is TGTGCCAGCAGTGAATTGGGAGGACGGGCAGATACGCAGTATTTT.

The sample holds many counts of this clonotype. This chain links TRBV20-1 with TRBJ2-3, with 8 bases aligning to TRBD2. Germline lookup yields CDR1 DFQATT and CDR2 SNEGSKA (reference sequence). CDR3 length: 15 residues. The trim removed 5 bases at V and 0 bases at J, leaving 7 bases unmatched. The DNA of the CDR3 is TGCAGTGCTGGGCAGCGGGAGCCCAGCACAGATACGCAGTATTTT. Translation: CSAGQREPSTDTQYF.

Many counts were recorded for this clonotype. CDR3 amino acids: CAISESADNYGYTF. The DNA for the CDR3 is TGTGCCATCAGTGAGTCGGCAGATAACTATGGCTACACCTTC. The rearrangement links TRBV10-3 to TRBJ1-2, with no clear D. Trimming left V 0 bases short and J 1 base short, with 6 bases between. The CDR3 runs to 14 residues. Germline V gives CDR1 ENHRY, CDR2 SYGVKD.

A remark on this clonotype: One base away lies a much larger clone, so this may be a sequencing read error. The genes are TRBV7-3 and TRBJ2-3; 8 nucleotides align to TRBD2. Germline CDR1 reads SGHTA; CDR2 reads FQGTGA. The CDR3 loop spans 16 amino acids. With V trimmed by 5 bases and J by 5 bases, 12 bases remained unmatched. The CDR3 coding sequence is TGTGCCAGCAGCCGAATAGCGGGAAGTACAGGAGATACGCAGTATTTT. Encoded protein: CASSRIAGSTGDTQYF.

The sample holds a few counts of this clonotype. This chain links TRBV2 with TRBJ2-7, with 8 bases identical to TRBD2. Germline V gene lookup returns CDR1 SNHLY and CDR2 FYNNEI. Germline trimming cut 7 bases from V and 0 bases from J; bases unmatched to any gene: 14. The CDR3 is made up of 17 amino acids. CDR3 residues: CASTKRGSGSYSYEQYF. CDR3 sequence (DNA): TGTGCCAGCACCAAACGGGGAAGCGGGAGTTACTCCTACGAGCAGTACTTC.

This clonotype has a handful of counts. The chain couples TRBV19 to TRBJ2-1; TRBD2 is a possible D gene (6 bases). The CDR3 loop spans 13 amino acids. Trimming cost V 10 bases and J 9 bases, with 19 bases left between them. CDR1 and CDR2 from the germline V gene are LNHDA and SQIVND (reference sequence). CDR3 protein: CATRERHWGEQFF. DNA of the CDR3: TGTGCCACCCGGGAGAGACACTGGGGTGAGCAGTTCTTC.

Many counts were recorded for this clonotype. The V gene is TRBV9, the J gene TRBJ2-5; 11 positions agree with TRBD2. V lost 3 bases to trimming and J lost 7 bases; unmatched junction nucleotides: 8. The CDR3 is 15 amino acids. From germline, CDR1 is SGDLS and CDR2 YYNGEE. Here the CDR3 DNA reads TGTGCCAGCAGCGAGGGACTAGCGGAGTTTGGGACCCAGTACTTC. Protein product: CASSEGLAEFGTQYF.

V gene TRBV27 combines with J gene TRBJ2-3; tentative D call: TRBD2 (5 bases). V was clipped by 3 bases and J by 0 bases, with 10 bases between them. Germline V gene sequence: CDR1 MNHEY, CDR2 SMNVEV (reference sequence). This CDR3 has 15 amino acids. Here the CDR3 reads CASSFRTGSTDTQYF. The CDR3 coding sequence is TGTGCCAGCAGTTTCCGGACGGGAAGCACAGATACGCAGTATTTT.

This clonotype was seen ten or more times. The V gene is TRBV6-1, the J gene TRBJ2-5; 7 positions agree with TRBD1. The trim removed 4 bases at V and 2 bases at J, leaving 4 bases unmatched. Germline V lookup: CDR1 MNHNS, CDR2 SASEGT. The CDR3 extends over 14 amino acids. CDR3 in DNA: TGTGCCAGCAGTGGGGGCAGGGGGCAAGAGACCCAGTACTTC. This gives the protein CASSGGRGQETQYF.

This clonotype has ten or more counts. The chain carries TRBV3-1 and TRBJ2-1, with TRBD2 identical over 7 bases. Unmatched junction bases numbered 9, after V lost 7 bases and J lost 6 bases. This CDR3 has 14 residues. In germline, CDR1 is LGHDT, CDR2 YNNKEL (reference sequence). The CDR3 DNA reads TGTGCCAGCACCAGCGGGACTCTGGGCAATGAGCAGTTCTTC. The encoded protein is CASTSGTLGNEQFF.

This sequence joins TRBV4-3 and TRBJ2-2; 8 bases fit TRBD1. The V and J ends lost 1 base and 6 bases, in that order; junction bases with no gene match: 10. CDR3 length: 17 residues. Germline V gene sequence: CDR1 LGHNA, CDR2 YSLEER. CDR3 nucleotide sequence: TGCGCCAGCAGCCAAGGTTCTTCGGCAGGGGGCCCCGGGGAGCTGTTTTTT. Encoded protein: CASSQGSSAGGPGELFF.

This clonotype occurred many times. V is TRBV4-2 and J is TRBJ2-7; D is ambiguous. The V end was cut by 1 base, the J end by 0 bases, with 7 bases between. Germline V gene lookup returns CDR1 LGHNA and CDR2 YNFKEQ. The CDR3 is made up of 14 amino acids. The CDR3 here is CASSQVLPSYEQYF. For the CDR3, the DNA is TGTGCCAGCAGCCAAGTACTTCCCTCCTACGAGCAGTACTTC.

The chain carries TRBV6-1 and TRBJ2-7; D unresolved. This CDR3 is 14 amino acids long. V was pared by 3 bases and J by 5 bases, with 14 bases between. Germline CDR1 reads MNHNS; CDR2 reads SASEGT. The CDR3 DNA reads as TGTGCCAGCAGTGACCCCCAAGGCCCCGACGAGCAGTACTTC. It encodes CASSDPQGPDEQYF.

This clonotype was recorded at least ten times. The V gene is TRBV28, the J gene TRBJ2-1; no definite D call. In germline, CDR1 is MDHEN, CDR2 SYDVKM. This CDR3 comprises 14 residues. Deletions cut 1 base from V and 5 bases from J, with 9 bases between. The CDR3 region is CASSLFVSNNEQFF. DNA for the CDR3: TGTGCCAGCAGTTTATTTGTCAGCAACAATGAGCAGTTCTTC.

This sequence joins TRBV9 and TRBJ2-1; 8 bases line up with TRBD2. The CDR3 totals 17 residues. The trim removed 4 bases at V and 0 bases at J, leaving 9 bases unmatched. The germline gives CDR1 SGDLS, CDR2 YYNGEE. DNA for the CDR3: TGTGCCAGCAGCCCAAGACTAGCGATTAGCTCCTACAATGAGCAGTTCTTC. Its translation: CASSPRLAISSYNEQFF.